A selection of T cell receptor beta chains follows, all from one sample in a study of blood T cells in healthy people across ages. TCRdb independently ran MiXCR on the 5' RACE reads; one entry per CDR3 protein. Among 950,000 to 1,200,000 distinct CDR3 sequences listed, around two fifths were seen once. Source material: blood. The receptor set was obtained from a man aged 18 to 30 in good health. CDR3s leave out the opening cysteine and the closing phenylalanine or tryptophan. Fields, in order: V gene, J gene, CDR3 protein.

>TRBV12-3/TRBV12-4|TRBJ2-2
ASTRDHGELF
>TRBV11-2|TRBJ2-7
ASSLEGTWLAASYEQY
>TRBV27|TRBJ2-1
ASSFEGSRLNNEQF
>TRBV20-1|TRBJ1-5
SARDRHSFPNQPQH
>TRBV20-1|TRBJ2-7
SARGLTGSQTSYEQY
>TRBV20-1|TRBJ2-1
SAPSIPGVNEQF
>TRBV9|TRBJ2-7
ASSKTGTVAYEQY
>TRBV5-1|TRBJ2-7
ASSLDALGGGDEQY
>TRBV12-3/TRBV12-4|TRBJ2-1
ASSGQNRYNEQF
>TRBV11-2|TRBJ2-1
ASSLDGYEQF
>TRBV28|TRBJ2-3
ASRGTSGGHSTDTQY
>TRBV29-1|TRBJ1-2
SVGQGAWGYT
>TRBV7-9|TRBJ2-3
ASSLLQAGGWTDTQY
>TRBV6-2/TRBV6-3|TRBJ2-1
ASSYSASGGDMDEQF
>TRBV20-1|TRBJ1-4
SATGAATNEKLF
>TRBV12-3/TRBV12-4|TRBJ1-2
ASSLSGVFGYT
>TRBV4-2|TRBJ2-1
ASSPGGRSYNEQF